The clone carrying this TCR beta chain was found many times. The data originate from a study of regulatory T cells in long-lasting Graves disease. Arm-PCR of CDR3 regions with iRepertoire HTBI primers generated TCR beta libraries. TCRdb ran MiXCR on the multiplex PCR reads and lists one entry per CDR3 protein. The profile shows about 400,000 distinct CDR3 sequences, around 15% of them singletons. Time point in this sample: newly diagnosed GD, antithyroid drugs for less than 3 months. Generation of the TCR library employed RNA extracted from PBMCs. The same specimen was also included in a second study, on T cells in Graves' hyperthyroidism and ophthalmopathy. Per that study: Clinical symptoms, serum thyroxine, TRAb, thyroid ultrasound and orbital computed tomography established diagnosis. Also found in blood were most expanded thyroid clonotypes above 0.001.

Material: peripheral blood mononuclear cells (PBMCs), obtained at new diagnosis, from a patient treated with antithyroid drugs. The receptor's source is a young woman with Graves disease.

CDR3 in amino acids: CASSYETSGYEQYF. DNA for the CDR3: TGTGCCAGCAGTTACGAGACTAGCGGCTACGAGCAGTACTTC. The J gene is TRBJ2-7, the V gene TRBV6-2 or TRBV6-3; 9 nucleotides line up with TRBD2. This CDR3 comprises 14 residues. The J segment lost 3 bases and the V segment lost 2 bases, leaving 2 bases of the junction unmatched. From germline, CDR1 is MNHEY and CDR2 SVGEGT.